The present T cell receptor beta chain was sequenced within a study of PD-L1 blockade in urothelial cancer. Points from the study as a whole: Better survival was forecast by a pretreatment blood TCR clonality below the median.

A word on this clone: Its matching antigen is unknown.

Time point defined: pretreatment peripheral blood. TCRdb keeps only in-frame clones here, not all; method: immunoSEQ multiplex PCR. The table has approximately 86,000 clones, around four fifths seen once. The receptor's source is a man aged 40-50 years with urothelial cancer. This material consisted of PBMCs, taken around atezolizumab (anti-PD-L1) treatment.

CDR3 sequence reads: CASSKTGFDQPQHF. The CDR3 region has the DNA TGTGCCAGTAGCAAAACAGGGTTTGATCAGCCCCAGCATTTT. V gene TRBV19 combines with J gene TRBJ1-5; the D gene is possibly TRBD1 (6 bases). Germline-derived CDR1 and CDR2 are LNHDA and SQIVND (reference sequence). Trimming shortened V by 6 bases and J by 5 bases, and 14 bases separated the two germline ends. The CDR3 covers 14 residues.